This is a list of T cell receptor beta chains from one sample in a study of blood T cell repertoires in COVID-19. Repertoires were generated with immunoSEQ multiplex PCR, while TCRdb's copy carries only in-frame clones and drops some. Of roughly 100,000 clones in the sample, roughly nine tenths were seen once. Sequences were obtained from peripheral blood. Receptors originate from a woman aged 45-59 years with COVID-19, enrolled during active disease. CDR3s include the opening cysteine and the closing phenylalanine or tryptophan. Fields, in order: D gene, clone size, V gene, J gene, CDR3 DNA, CDR3 protein. The D gene is left open where the match is weak. Expanded clones get a size class; other rows say once, few or many, or leave the size out.

d_call: -
clone_size: -
v_call: TRBV7-2
j_call: TRBJ2-7
cdr3_nt: TGTGCCAGCAGCTTACAGGGAAGTCCCTACGAGCAGTACTTC
cdr3_aa: CASSLQGSPYEQYF

d_call: TRBD1
clone_size: -
v_call: TRBV9
j_call: TRBJ1-4
cdr3_nt: TGTGCCAGCAGCGCGACAGGGTTAAATGAAAAACTGTTTTTT
cdr3_aa: CASSATGLNEKLFF

d_call: -
clone_size: once
v_call: TRBV30
j_call: TRBJ2-7
cdr3_nt: TGTGCCTGGAGTGGGTCAAGCCATCTGACCTACGAGCAGTACTTC
cdr3_aa: CAWSGSSHLTYEQYF

d_call: -
clone_size: -
v_call: TRBV5-1
j_call: TRBJ2-3
cdr3_nt: TGCGCCAGCAGCACGGACAAACCCACAGATACGCAGTATTTT
cdr3_aa: CASSTDKPTDTQYF

d_call: TRBD2
clone_size: -
v_call: TRBV5-4
j_call: TRBJ2-1
cdr3_nt: TGTGCCAGCACCTCCTCGGGGGGGCTAAATGAGCAGTTCTTC
cdr3_aa: CASTSSGGLNEQFF

d_call: -
clone_size: -
v_call: TRBV6-2/TRBV6-3
j_call: TRBJ2-2
cdr3_nt: TGTGCCAGCAGTTACTCGGCAGGGATCCCCGGGGAGCTGTTTTTT
cdr3_aa: CASSYSAGIPGELFF

d_call: -
clone_size: -
v_call: TRBV2
j_call: TRBJ1-3
cdr3_nt: TGTGCCAGCAGTGATCGGGGAGACGGCAACACCATATATTTT
cdr3_aa: CASSDRGDGNTIYF

d_call: -
clone_size: -
v_call: TRBV6-5
j_call: TRBJ2-7
cdr3_nt: TGTGCCAGCAGTTCGCCGAGCTCCTACGAGCAGTACTTC
cdr3_aa: CASSSPSSYEQYF

d_call: TRBD2
clone_size: -
v_call: TRBV7-3
j_call: TRBJ2-3
cdr3_nt: TGTGCCAGCAGCTTAGAAGCTAGCGGGGGGGCCCGGGATACGCAGTATTTT
cdr3_aa: CASSLEASGGARDTQYF

d_call: TRBD1
clone_size: -
v_call: TRBV18
j_call: TRBJ1-1
cdr3_nt: TGTGCCAGCTACCGACAGGGAGCTTTGAACACTGAAGCTTTCTTT
cdr3_aa: CASYRQGALNTEAFF

d_call: TRBD1
clone_size: -
v_call: TRBV5-5
j_call: TRBJ2-7
cdr3_nt: TGTGCCAGCAGCTTGATCGACGCGACAGGGGGCTCCAAGCAGTACTTC
cdr3_aa: CASSLIDATGGSKQYF

d_call: -
clone_size: -
v_call: TRBV9
j_call: TRBJ2-4
cdr3_nt: TGTGCCAGCAGCGTAGGGTGGGCAGAGAGGACTGACATTCAGTACTTC
cdr3_aa: CASSVGWAERTDIQYF

d_call: -
clone_size: -
v_call: TRBV5-1
j_call: TRBJ2-7
cdr3_nt: TGCGCCAGCGGGACCGGACAGATCTCGGGCGAGCAGTACTTC
cdr3_aa: CASGTGQISGEQYF

d_call: TRBD2
clone_size: -
v_call: TRBV12-3/TRBV12-4
j_call: TRBJ2-1
cdr3_nt: TGCGTAGCGGGGGGGCCTTACAATGAGCAGTTCTTC
cdr3_aa: CVAGGPYNEQFF

d_call: -
clone_size: -
v_call: TRBV5-1
j_call: TRBJ2-7
cdr3_nt: TGCGCCAGCAGCCCGCCGGGACACCTCGAGCAGTACTTC
cdr3_aa: CASSPPGHLEQYF

d_call: -
clone_size: -
v_call: TRBV19
j_call: TRBJ1-4
cdr3_nt: TGTGCCAGTAGACAGGTTCCTAATGAAAAACTGTTTTTT
cdr3_aa: CASRQVPNEKLFF

d_call: -
clone_size: -
v_call: TRBV7-9
j_call: TRBJ2-7
cdr3_nt: TGTGCCAGCAGCTTAGTGGCAGTCTCCTACGAGCAGTACTTC
cdr3_aa: CASSLVAVSYEQYF

d_call: -
clone_size: -
v_call: TRBV24-1
j_call: TRBJ2-1
cdr3_nt: TGTGCCACCAGTGACCCGAGCGGCGGGTCCTACAATGAGCAGTTCTTC
cdr3_aa: CATSDPSGGSYNEQFF

d_call: TRBD2
clone_size: -
v_call: TRBV28
j_call: TRBJ2-7
cdr3_nt: TGTGCCAGCAGTCTTAATATAGCGGGGGGACGCTACGAGCAGTACTTC
cdr3_aa: CASSLNIAGGRYEQYF

d_call: -
clone_size: -
v_call: TRBV6-5
j_call: TRBJ1-5
cdr3_nt: TGTGCCAGCAGTACTCAGGGAGGGAGCAATCAGCCCCAGCATTTT
cdr3_aa: CASSTQGGSNQPQHF

d_call: -
clone_size: -
v_call: TRBV24-1
j_call: TRBJ1-4
cdr3_nt: TGTGCCACCTCTGAGTCGTATAATGAAAAACTGTTTTTT
cdr3_aa: CATSESYNEKLFF

d_call: -
clone_size: -
v_call: TRBV2
j_call: TRBJ2-1
cdr3_nt: TGTGCCAGCAGTAAAACAGTAGTCAGCTACAATGAGCAGTTCTTC
cdr3_aa: CASSKTVVSYNEQFF

d_call: -
clone_size: -
v_call: TRBV11-3
j_call: TRBJ1-4
cdr3_nt: TGTGCCAGTTCCGGGAGGGGGAAAGATTCTGAAAAACTGTTTTTT
cdr3_aa: CASSGRGKDSEKLFF

d_call: TRBD2
clone_size: -
v_call: TRBV6-5
j_call: TRBJ2-2
cdr3_nt: TGTGCCAGCAGGTCTAGCGGGGGGGCCATCGGGGAGCTGTTTTTT
cdr3_aa: CASRSSGGAIGELFF

d_call: TRBD1
clone_size: -
v_call: TRBV18
j_call: TRBJ1-3
cdr3_nt: TGTGCCAGCTCACCGCCGGGACAGCGGTTGACTGGAAACACCATATATTTT
cdr3_aa: CASSPPGQRLTGNTIYF

d_call: -
clone_size: -
v_call: TRBV6-5
j_call: TRBJ2-7
cdr3_nt: TGTGCCAGCAGAGACGAGGGAGGAAGCTACGAGCAGTACTTC
cdr3_aa: CASRDEGGSYEQYF

d_call: -
clone_size: -
v_call: TRBV11-3
j_call: TRBJ2-7
cdr3_nt: TGTGCCAGCAGCTTGGGCAGGGCTGGCGAGCAGTACTTC
cdr3_aa: CASSLGRAGEQYF

d_call: -
clone_size: -
v_call: TRBV5-6
j_call: TRBJ2-2
cdr3_nt: TGTGCCAGCAGCTTGGTCCCTACCTTGAACACCGGGGAGCTGTTTTTT
cdr3_aa: CASSLVPTLNTGELFF

d_call: -
clone_size: -
v_call: TRBV5-5
j_call: TRBJ2-2
cdr3_nt: TGTGCCAGCAGCTTGGATGGGCAGGGGTGTCGAGGCACCGGGGAGCTGTTTTTT
cdr3_aa: CASSLDGQGCRGTGELFF

d_call: -
clone_size: -
v_call: TRBV15
j_call: TRBJ1-5
cdr3_nt: TGTGCCACCAGCAATGGGGGGAGCAATCAGCCCCAGCATTTT
cdr3_aa: CATSNGGSNQPQHF

d_call: -
clone_size: -
v_call: TRBV6-5
j_call: TRBJ1-1
cdr3_nt: TGTGCCAGCAGTTCCCCCGGGGGGACCCCTGAAGCTTTCTTT
cdr3_aa: CASSSPGGTPEAFF

d_call: -
clone_size: -
v_call: TRBV30
j_call: TRBJ2-7
cdr3_nt: TGTGCCTGGAGCTACCCTTTAACCCACGAGCAGTACTTC
cdr3_aa: CAWSYPLTHEQYF

d_call: -
clone_size: -
v_call: TRBV7-3
j_call: TRBJ2-3
cdr3_nt: TGTGCCAGCAGCCTAGGACAGAGCTTCACAGATACGCAGTATTTT
cdr3_aa: CASSLGQSFTDTQYF

d_call: TRBD1
clone_size: -
v_call: TRBV6-6
j_call: TRBJ1-2
cdr3_nt: TGTGCCAGCAGTTACCGACAGGGGGGGAACTATGGCTACACCTTC
cdr3_aa: CASSYRQGGNYGYTF

d_call: TRBD2
clone_size: -
v_call: TRBV27
j_call: TRBJ2-2
cdr3_nt: TGTGCCAGCAGTTGGGGACTAGTGTTCGCGAACACCGGGGAGCTGTTTTTT
cdr3_aa: CASSWGLVFANTGELFF

d_call: -
clone_size: -
v_call: TRBV11-1
j_call: TRBJ2-5
cdr3_nt: TGTGCCAGCAGCTTATCGGAGGCCCAGTACTTC
cdr3_aa: CASSLSEAQYF

d_call: TRBD1
clone_size: -
v_call: TRBV9
j_call: TRBJ2-5
cdr3_nt: TGTGCCAGCAGCGGGGGACAGGGGGGCCAAGAGACCCAGTACTTC
cdr3_aa: CASSGGQGGQETQYF

d_call: -
clone_size: -
v_call: TRBV5-1
j_call: TRBJ1-1
cdr3_nt: TGCGCCAGCCGAACCGAGGGGGTCTTGGCTGAAGCTTTCTTT
cdr3_aa: CASRTEGVLAEAFF

d_call: -
clone_size: -
v_call: TRBV5-1
j_call: TRBJ2-3
cdr3_nt: TGCGCCAGCAGCCTTCAGGGGATTAGCACAGATACGCAGTATTTT
cdr3_aa: CASSLQGISTDTQYF

d_call: -
clone_size: -
v_call: TRBV28
j_call: TRBJ2-5
cdr3_nt: TGTGCCAGCAGTTTACCGTCCGCAGGGAAGGGTGAGACCCAGTACTTC
cdr3_aa: CASSLPSAGKGETQYF

d_call: -
clone_size: -
v_call: TRBV5-1
j_call: TRBJ2-1
cdr3_nt: TGCGCCAGCAGCGGGGGGGCCCCAATTGCTGAGCAGTTCTTC
cdr3_aa: CASSGGAPIAEQFF

d_call: -
clone_size: -
v_call: TRBV7-2
j_call: TRBJ1-2
cdr3_nt: TGTGCCAGCAGCTCTCGGACAGCCAACTATGGCTACACCTTC
cdr3_aa: CASSSRTANYGYTF

d_call: TRBD2
clone_size: -
v_call: TRBV19
j_call: TRBJ2-1
cdr3_nt: TGTGCCAGTAGTGGCGGGGGGATGCAGTTCTTC
cdr3_aa: CASSGGGMQFF

d_call: -
clone_size: -
v_call: TRBV9
j_call: TRBJ2-3
cdr3_nt: TGTGCCAGCAGCGAGGGGGTAGGACGCACAGATACGCAGTATTTT
cdr3_aa: CASSEGVGRTDTQYF

d_call: -
clone_size: -
v_call: TRBV30
j_call: TRBJ1-5
cdr3_nt: TGTGCCTGGAGTGTAGGGGCGGAATCGCAGCCCCAGCATTTT
cdr3_aa: CAWSVGAESQPQHF

d_call: TRBD2
clone_size: -
v_call: TRBV4-1
j_call: TRBJ2-5
cdr3_nt: TGCGCCAGCAGCCAAGTGTTAGCGGGGTTCAACCAAGAGACCCAGTACTTC
cdr3_aa: CASSQVLAGFNQETQYF

d_call: TRBD2
clone_size: -
v_call: TRBV30
j_call: TRBJ2-1
cdr3_nt: TGTGCCTGGATGTATGGGGGGGGTGAGCAGTTCTTC
cdr3_aa: CAWMYGGGEQFF

d_call: TRBD2
clone_size: -
v_call: TRBV5-1
j_call: TRBJ2-5
cdr3_nt: TGCGCCAGCAGCTTGACGGGGGGGTACCAAGAGACCCAGTACTTC
cdr3_aa: CASSLTGGYQETQYF

d_call: -
clone_size: -
v_call: TRBV5-6
j_call: TRBJ2-2
cdr3_nt: TGTGCCAGCAGCTTTTCACCGTTTCTAGACTCGAACACCGGGGAGCTGTTTTTT
cdr3_aa: CASSFSPFLDSNTGELFF

d_call: TRBD2
clone_size: -
v_call: TRBV28
j_call: TRBJ2-7
cdr3_nt: TGTGCCAGCAGTTCGAGTAGCGGGGGGTTCAGCTCCTACGAGCAGTACTTC
cdr3_aa: CASSSSSGGFSSYEQYF